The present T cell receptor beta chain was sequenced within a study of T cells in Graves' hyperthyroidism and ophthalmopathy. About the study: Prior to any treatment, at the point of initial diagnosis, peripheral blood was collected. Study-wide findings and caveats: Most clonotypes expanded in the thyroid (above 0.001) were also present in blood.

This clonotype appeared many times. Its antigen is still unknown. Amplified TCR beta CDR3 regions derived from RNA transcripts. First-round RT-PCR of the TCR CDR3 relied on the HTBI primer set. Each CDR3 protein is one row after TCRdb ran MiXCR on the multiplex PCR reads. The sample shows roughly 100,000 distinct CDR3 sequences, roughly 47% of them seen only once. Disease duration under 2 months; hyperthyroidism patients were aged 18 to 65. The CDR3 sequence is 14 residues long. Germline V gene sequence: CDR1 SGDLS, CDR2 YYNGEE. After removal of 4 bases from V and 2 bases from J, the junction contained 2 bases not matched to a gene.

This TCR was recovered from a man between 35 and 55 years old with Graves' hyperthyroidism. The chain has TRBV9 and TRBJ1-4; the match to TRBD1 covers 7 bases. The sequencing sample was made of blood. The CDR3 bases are TGTGCCAGCAGCACGACAGGGACTAATGAAAAACTGTTTTTT. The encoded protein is CASSTTGTNEKLFF.